One and the same sample provided the 32 T cell receptor beta chains below, sequenced in a study of T cells in Graves' hyperthyroidism and ophthalmopathy. The CDR3 regions of TCR beta were amplified from RNA transcripts. HTBI primers drove first-round RT-PCR of the TCR CDR3. TCRdb passed the multiplex PCR reads through MiXCR, listing each CDR3 protein once. The sample lists tens of thousands of distinct CDR3 sequences; roughly 49% were seen once. Specimen: blood. Receptors were obtained from a woman between 50 and 59 years old with Graves' hyperthyroidism that later progressed to Graves' ophthalmopathy.

Remarks on this clonotype: At one end the junction does not follow the germline gene, possibly because of a read error. The V and J genes are TRBV6-6 and TRBJ2-1; TRBD2 matches 14 bases. Looked up from germline, CDR1 is MNHNY and CDR2 is SVGAGI (reference sequence). CDR3 length equals 16 residues. The CDR3 DNA sequence: TGTGCTAGCAGTTACTCGGGACTAGCGGGAGACTATGAGCAGTTCTTC. It is translated as CASSYSGLAGDYEQFF.

By sample fraction, this clonotype is medium-sized. The chain is built from TRBV2 and TRBJ2-7; 12 bases align to TRBD2. The germline V gene has CDR1 SNHLY and CDR2 FYNNEI. The CDR3 length is 14 residues. Trimming took 4 bases from V and 2 from J; bases not matched to a gene: 0. The CDR3 nucleotides read TGTGCCAGCAGTGGGACTAGCGGGACCTACGAGCAGTACTTC. Amino acids: CASSGTSGTYEQYF.

In this sample, this clonotype turned up many times. The rearrangement uses TRBV27 and TRBJ1-5, with a weak D call TRBD1 (5 bases). The V and J ends lost 0 bases and 7 bases respectively, with 10 bases between them. This CDR3 region has 14 residues. CDR1 is MNHEY, CDR2 SMNVEV, per germline (reference sequence). For the CDR3, the DNA is TGTGCCAGCAGTTTATCCGGGGGAGGGCAGCCCCAGCATTTT. It encodes CASSLSGGGQPQHF.

This clonotype appeared many times. The chain combines TRBV5-6 with TRBJ1-4; 8 bases are a match to TRBD1. Trimming at V came to 4 bases and at J to 7 bases, leaving 6 bases not matched to a gene. Germline lookup yields CDR1 SGHDT and CDR2 YYEEEE. The CDR3 length is 14 residues. As DNA, the CDR3 is TGTGCCAGCAGCCAGGGGGCGTCTAGTGAAAAACTGTTTTTT. Amino acids: CASSQGASSEKLFF.

This clonotype was seen ten or more times. The genes are TRBV7-3 and TRBJ1-1; D unclear. The CDR3 runs 14 residues. The germline CDR1 and CDR2 sequences are SGHTA and FQGTGA. The V end lost 5 bases, the J end lost 1 base, and 11 bases lay between the germline ends. For the CDR3, the DNA is TGTGCCAGCAGCCAAAGCTTGGAGAACACTGAAGCTTTCTTT. Encoded protein: CASSQSLENTEAFF.

This rearrangement joins TRBV24-1 to TRBJ2-1, with 10 bases identical to TRBD2. Germline CDR1 reads KGHDR; CDR2 reads SFDVKD. The CDR3 is 16 residues long. V dropped 2 bases and J dropped 6; count of bases not matched to a gene: 6. CDR3 nucleotides: TGTGCCACCAGTGATTCTAGCGGGAGCAACCCCAATGAGCAGTTCTTC. This codes for CATSDSSGSNPNEQFF.

By sample share, this clonotype is medium-sized. The chain has TRBV9 and TRBJ1-2, with D possibly being TRBD1 (6 bases). Germline V gives CDR1 SGDLS, CDR2 YYNGEE. The CDR3 contains 15 residues. V shed 0 bases and J shed 4 bases, with 13 bases lying between them. The CDR3 spells CASSVAFQGIYGYTF. The CDR3 DNA reads as TGTGCCAGCAGCGTAGCGTTCCAGGGGATCTATGGCTACACCTTC.

Ten or more counts support this clonotype. CDR3 residues: CASSLGWLAGGPSGALNEQFF. CDR3 DNA: TGTGCCAGCAGCTTGGGTTGGTTGGCGGGAGGGCCGAGTGGGGCACTCAATGAGCAGTTCTTC. The chain joins TRBV5-6 to TRBJ2-1; 9 bases are a match to TRBD2. The germline V gene has CDR1 SGHDT and CDR2 YYEEEE. The CDR3 contains 21 residues. The V segment lost 0 bases and the J segment 6 bases; nucleotides outside the gene matches: 22.

By share, this clonotype ranks as medium-sized. The chain has TRBV10-2 and TRBJ2-7; unclear D gene. Germline assignment: CDR1 WSHSY and CDR2 SAAADI. V dropped 2 bases and J dropped 4 bases, with 3 bases sitting between them. CDR3 length: 11 amino acids. Written as DNA, the CDR3 is TGCGCCAGCAGTGAGAGTTACGAGCAGTACTTC. The encoded protein is CASSESYEQYF.

This clonotype appeared many times. The V gene is TRBV19, the J gene TRBJ1-5; D gene ambiguous. The length of the CDR3 is 15 residues. Deletions cut 6 bases from V and 0 bases from J, with 12 bases between. Germline assignment: CDR1 LNHDA and CDR2 SQIVND (reference sequence). In DNA form, the CDR3 reads TGTGCCAGTAGGCCCCCGGGAGATAGCAATCAGCCCCAGCATTTT. Translating it yields CASRPPGDSNQPQHF.

V gene TRBV10-3 combines with J gene TRBJ1-4; maybe TRBD1 (5 bases). The V gene's germline CDR1 is ENHRY and CDR2 SYGVKD. The ends were cut back, 2 bases at V and 5 bases at J, with 9 bases in the middle. The CDR3 sequence is 14 residues long. The CDR3 region is CAISEGGGNEKLFF. DNA for the CDR3: TGTGCCATCAGTGAGGGGGGGGGAAATGAAAAACTGTTTTTT.

The chain joins TRBV20-1 to TRBJ2-5; no clear D. Looked up from germline, CDR1 is DFQATT and CDR2 is SNEGSKA (reference sequence). There are 12 residues in the CDR3. V lost 6 bases, J lost 4 bases, and 12 bases lay in between. The CDR3 nucleotides are TGCAGTGCCGCCCCCTGGCGAGAGACCCAGTACTTC. It codes for CSAAPWRETQYF.

This rearrangement joins TRBV20-1 to TRBJ2-4; D is perhaps TRBD2 (5 bases). CDR1 and CDR2 from the germline V gene are DFQATT and SNEGSKA (reference sequence). This CDR3 has 17 residues. V gave up 6 bases and J gave up 0 bases, with 21 bases separating them. The CDR3 here is CSASAGRGIIAKNIQYF. Here the CDR3 DNA reads TGCAGTGCAAGTGCCGGACGGGGAATAATAGCCAAAAACATTCAGTACTTC.

V is TRBV19 and J is TRBJ2-5; TRBD1 agrees at 7 bases. The CDR3 has 13 residues. Germline trimming cut 7 bases from V and 3 bases from J; bases unmatched to any gene: 5. Germline V gene data show CDR1 as LNHDA and CDR2 as SQIVND (reference sequence). DNA for the CDR3: TGTGCCAGTAAACAGGGGACGAAAGAGACCCAGTACTTC. Translation: CASKQGTKETQYF. The whole variable domain, remainder taken from reference TRBV19 and TRBJ2-5, is DGGITQSPKYLFRKEGQNVTLSCEQNLNHDAMYWYRQDPGQGLRLIYYSQIVNDFQKGDIAEGYSVSREKKESFPLTVTSAQKNPTAFYLCASKQGTKETQYFGPGTRLLVL.

Relative to its sample, this clonotype is medium-sized. V usage is TRBV10-3 and J usage is TRBJ1-4; tentative D call: TRBD1 (6 bases). The CDR3 consists of 15 residues. Trimming took off 6 bases at V and 8 bases at J, with 19 bases between the two ends. Germline V gene sequence: CDR1 ENHRY, CDR2 SYGVKD. The CDR3 spells CAISLGAGALEKLFF. In DNA, the CDR3 is TGTGCCATCAGCCTCGGGGCAGGGGCCCTGGAAAAACTGTTTTTT.

Ten or more counts support this clonotype. The chain combines TRBV28 with TRBJ1-6; D is uncertain. CDR1 is MDHEN and CDR2 is SYDVKM in the germline V gene. Trimming removed 6 bases at V and 10 bases at J, with 16 bases between. The length of the CDR3 is 14 residues. The CDR3 reads CASSPHKVRSPLHF. The DNA for the CDR3 is TGTGCCAGCAGCCCTCACAAGGTCCGCTCACCCCTCCACTTT.

In this sample, this clonotype turned up many times. The chain has TRBV19 and TRBJ2-1; D possibly corresponds to TRBD2 (6 bases). The CDR3 covers 15 residues. The germline V and J ends were trimmed by 5 bases and 2 bases, with 13 bases remaining between them. Germline CDR1 is LNHDA and CDR2 is SQIVND (reference sequence). The CDR3: CASSARGSAYNEQFF. The CDR3 DNA reads TGTGCCAGTAGTGCACGGGGGAGTGCCTACAATGAGCAGTTCTTC.

This clonotype was seen at least ten times. The V call is TRBV27, the J call TRBJ1-5; 8 nucleotides agree with TRBD1. There are 17 residues in the CDR3. Germline trimming cut 2 bases from V and 7 bases from J; bases unmatched to any gene: 13. The germline V gene has CDR1 MNHEY and CDR2 SMNVEV (reference sequence). CDR3 residues: CASSLGSGTGFRQPQHF. Written as DNA, the CDR3 is TGTGCCAGCAGTTTAGGCTCCGGGACAGGATTTCGGCAGCCCCAGCATTTT.

The chain combines TRBV13 with TRBJ2-7, with 9 positions matching TRBD1. CDR3 length: 14 residues. Germline CDR1 is PRHDT and CDR2 is FYEKMQ (reference sequence). Trimming took 5 bases from V and 2 from J; bases not matched to a gene: 4. CDR3 DNA sequence: TGTGCCAGCAGCACCGGGACAGGGCCCTACGAGCAGTACTTC. Its protein is CASSTGTGPYEQYF.

This clonotype appeared many times. The V call is TRBV5-4, the J call TRBJ2-5; D is possibly TRBD1 (5 bases). Deletions cut 1 base from V and 4 bases from J, with 11 bases between. This CDR3 has 14 residues. CDR1 is SGHNT and CDR2 is YYREEE in the germline V gene (reference sequence). The CDR3, as DNA: TGTGCCAGCAGCTTGTCCAGGGATGGAGAGACCCAGTACTTC. Translated, it gives CASSLSRDGETQYF. Supplemented by reference TRBV5-4 and TRBJ2-5, the full variable domain reads ETGVTQSPTHLIKTRGQQVTLRCSSQSGHNTVSWYQQALGQGPQFIFQYYREEENGRGNFPPRFSGLQFPNYSSELNVNALELDDSALYLCASSLSRDGETQYFGPGTRLLVL.

On this clonotype itself: Lacking the conserved final phenylalanine or tryptophan, this CDR3 likely reflects a read error. The V and J genes are TRBV5-1 and TRBJ2-2; possibly TRBD2 for D (6 bases). Germline V gives CDR1 SGHRS, CDR2 YFSETQ. The CDR3 sequence is 15 residues long. Deletions cut 3 bases from V and 3 bases from J, with 12 bases between. The CDR3 DNA follows: TGCGCCAGCAGCTGGGGACTGGCGGACACCGGGGAGCTGTTTTGT. It yields the protein CASSWGLADTGELFC.

The chain uses TRBV30 and TRBJ1-2; D might be TRBD1 (5 bases). The CDR3 covers 15 residues. Germline V gene sequence: CDR1 GTSNPN, CDR2 SVGIG (reference sequence). V gave up 2 bases and J gave up 4 bases, with 17 bases separating them. The CDR3 nucleotides read TGTGCCTGGAGTACCCCAGGGAGTTCTTTCTATGGCTACACCTTC. This gives the protein CAWSTPGSSFYGYTF.

Details on this clonotype: Germline and junction disagree at one end, which may indicate a read error. This chain links TRBV5-6 with TRBJ2-3, with 9 bases lining up with TRBD1. Germline-derived CDR1 and CDR2 are SGHDT and YYEEEE. The CDR3 is 14 amino acids. The CDR3 is CASSRDRATDTQYF. In DNA, the CDR3 is TGTGCCAGCAGCCGGGACAGGGCTACAGACACGCAGTATTTT.

This clonotype showed up many times. The chain employs TRBV6-5 and TRBJ2-7; 7 nucleotides agree with TRBD1. V lost 6 bases, J lost 4 bases, and 3 bases stayed unmatched. The germline V gene encodes CDR1 MNHEY and CDR2 SVGAGI. The CDR3 covers 12 residues. CDR3 nucleotides: TGTGCCAGCAGGGACAGGCTATACGAGCAGTACTTC. This translates into CASRDRLYEQYF.

The chain uses TRBV10-3 and TRBJ1-1; TRBD1 aligns across 9 bases. J gave up 5 bases and V 11 bases, and 12 bases lay outside the gene matches. Germline-derived CDR1 and CDR2 are ENHRY and SYGVKD. This CDR3 has 14 residues. The CDR3 loop is CARSRDRDETEAFF. The DNA for the CDR3 is TGTGCCCGGAGCCGGGACAGGGACGAGACTGAAGCTTTCTTT.

This clonotype occurred many times. The chain links TRBV6-1 to TRBJ1-2, with D hard to call. The CDR3 is 13 residues long. Trimming removed 1 base from V and 7 bases from J, with 10 bases in between. Germline V gene lookup returns CDR1 MNHNS and CDR2 SASEGT. Written as DNA, the CDR3 is TGTGCCAGCAGTGAAGACAGCTTGGGTGGCTACACCTTC. It specifies CASSEDSLGGYTF.

In this sample, this clonotype turned up many times. V usage is TRBV11-2 and J usage is TRBJ1-1; 7 bases agree with TRBD1. Per the germline V gene, CDR1 is SGHAT and CDR2 is FQNNGV. The CDR3 runs to 13 residues. V trimming: 7 bases; J trimming: 3 bases; junction bases outside the gene matches: 5. DNA for the CDR3: TGTGCCAGCAAAACAGGGGATCACACTGAAGCTTTCTTT. Protein product: CASKTGDHTEAFF.

This clonotype has just one count. The CDR3 ends on some other residue instead of the conserved phenylalanine or tryptophan, so this is likely a read error. The DNA is omitted, as the CDR3 cannot be located on it reliably, and the CDR3 follows TCRdb's listing. The V gene is TRBV11-1, the J gene TRBJ1-4; the D segment call TRBD1 is taken from the table without a DNA check. Germline V lookup: CDR1 SGHAT, CDR2 FQDESV (reference sequence). The CDR3 length is 12 residues, termini included. CDR3: CASSSGQGWFNY.

As to this clonotype: The germline gene is not matched at one end of the junction; a read error may be the cause. The chain couples TRBV19 to TRBJ2-1; 13 bases are a match to TRBD2. Per the germline V gene, CDR1 is LNHDA and CDR2 is SQIVND (reference sequence). This CDR3 contains 17 residues. CDR3 residues: CASSTDRTSGSRNEQFF. The CDR3 DNA is TGTGCCAGCAGTACAGACCGGACTAGCGGGAGTAGGAATGAGCAGTTCTTC.

This clonotype was recorded many times. The V call is TRBV20-1, the J call TRBJ2-1, with D perhaps matching TRBD2 (6 bases). The CDR3 covers 14 residues. V was cut by 5 bases and J by 2 bases, with 13 bases left in between. In germline, CDR1 is DFQATT, CDR2 SNEGSKA (reference sequence). The CDR3: CSAQAGLPYNEQFF. CDR3 sequence (DNA): TGCAGTGCTCAAGCGGGTTTACCCTACAATGAGCAGTTCTTC.

This clonotype was counted at least ten times. This chain joins TRBV19 and TRBJ1-5; D may be TRBD1 (5 bases). The V end lost 7 bases, the J end lost 3 bases, and 16 bases lay between the germline ends. CDR1 LNHDA and CDR2 SQIVND come from the germline V gene (reference sequence). The CDR3 length is 15 residues. As DNA, the CDR3 is TGTGCCAGTAACCCTAACGGGGGAAACAATCAGCCCCAGCATTTT. Protein: CASNPNGGNNQPQHF.

This clonotype is labeled medium-sized. This chain joins TRBV19 and TRBJ2-7, with a tentative D call TRBD1 (6 bases). There are 12 residues in the CDR3. V lost 5 bases and J lost 2, with 7 bases in between. CDR1 LNHDA and CDR2 SQIVND come from the germline V gene (reference sequence). Here the CDR3 reads CASSDRTYEQYF. The CDR3 nucleotides read TGTGCCAGTAGTGACAGGACCTACGAGCAGTACTTC.